Shown below are 17 T cell receptor beta chains from a single sample sequenced in a study of T cell responses to AZD1222 COVID-19 vaccine. Assay: immunoSEQ multiplex PCR; the TCRdb copy retains only in-frame clones and omits some. The top ten clones hold around 3% of a sample with 150,000 to 200,000 clones, over 75% of them seen once. Sequences were derived from peripheral blood, sampled on day 0 of AZD1222 vaccination. Receptor source: an adult in good health.

This chain connects TRBV7-2 to TRBJ2-7; D remains ambiguous. The germline V gene has CDR1 SGHTA and CDR2 FQGNSA. The CDR3 sequence is 14 residues long. Trimming pared 3 bases from V and 3 bases from J, leaving 12 bases between. This CDR3 is CASSFGSVNYEQYF. Here the CDR3 DNA reads TGTGCCAGCAGCTTCGGGTCGGTAAACTACGAGCAGTACTTC.

A word on this clone: At one end, the junction sequence differs from germline, possibly due to a read error. This rearrangement joins TRBV6-6 to TRBJ2-7; D tentatively fits TRBD1 or TRBD2 (6 bases each). CDR1 and CDR2 from the germline V gene are MNHNY and SVGAGI (reference sequence). This CDR3 comprises 12 residues. The CDR3: CASKGGMGEQYF. The CDR3 bases are TGCGCCAGCAAGGGGGGAATGGGCGAGCAGTACTTC.

This clone has a single count. The V gene is TRBV7-6, the J gene TRBJ1-2; the D gene is possibly TRBD1 (5 bases). V lost 4 bases and J lost 3, with 21 bases in between. The CDR3 length is 17 residues. Per the germline V gene, CDR1 is SGHVS and CDR2 is FNYEAQ. The CDR3 DNA is TGTGCCAGCAGCTCAGGAGCTTGGGCGGGGCGCGACTATGGCTACACCTTC. Protein sequence: CASSSGAWAGRDYGYTF.

This clone was found once. At the DNA level, this CDR3 is encoded by other sequences in the same sample as well. The chain employs TRBV4-3 and TRBJ1-1; D not certain. Germline lookup yields CDR1 LGHNA and CDR2 YSLEER. Trimming stripped 0 bases from V and 1 base from J, with 3 bases between. CDR3 length: 13 amino acids. The CDR3, as DNA: TGCGCCAGCAGCCAAGACGGGAACACTGAAGCTTTCTTT. It yields the protein CASSQDGNTEAFF.

The chain links TRBV5-6 to TRBJ2-5; TRBD2 agrees at 12 bases. CDR3 length equals 16 residues. Germline lookup yields CDR1 SGHDT and CDR2 YYEEEE. Trimming cost V 0 bases and J 1 base; bases outside gene matches: 1. CDR3 coding DNA: TGTGCCAGCAGCTTGGGACTAGCGGGGGCCCAAGAGACCCAGTACTTC. Its protein product is CASSLGLAGAQETQYF.

This clone appeared a few times. J is TRBJ2-7 and V is TRBV18; a weak D match, TRBD1 (6 bases). The CDR3 contains 13 residues. Germline V gene data show CDR1 as KGHSH and CDR2 as LQKENI. The V end was cut by 0 bases, the J end by 3 bases, with 6 bases between. The CDR3 DNA reads TGTGCCAGCTCACCACCGGACAGCTACGAGCAGTACTTC. Protein product: CASSPPDSYEQYF.

The chain links TRBV9 to TRBJ2-2, with a weak D call TRBD1 (6 bases). Germline V gene data show CDR1 as SGDLS and CDR2 as YYNGEE. Trimming removed 0 bases from V and 3 bases from J, with 9 bases in between. The CDR3 is 15 residues long. In nucleotides, the CDR3 is TGTGCCAGCAGCGTAGGACAGGTCTACACCGGGGAGCTGTTTTTT. Its protein product is CASSVGQVYTGELFF.

The V gene is TRBV19, the J gene TRBJ1-3; 7 positions agree with TRBD1. The CDR3 totals 16 residues. In germline, CDR1 is LNHDA, CDR2 SQIVND (reference sequence). The trim removed 5 bases at V and 0 bases at J, leaving 7 bases unmatched. This CDR3 is CASSLGQTLSGNTIYF. The CDR3 bases are TGTGCCAGTAGTTTGGGACAGACTCTCTCTGGAAACACCATATATTTT.

CDR3 DNA: TGCGCCAGCAGCCCCTCGGGGGGCTCTGGAAACACCATATATTTT. Translated: CASSPSGGSGNTIYF. The chain employs TRBV5-1 and TRBJ1-3, with a possible D match to TRBD1 (5 bases). Germline CDR1 is SGHRS and CDR2 is YFSETQ. There are 15 residues in the CDR3. The V and J ends lost 4 bases and 0 bases respectively, with 11 bases between them. Full variable domain (rest looked up from reference TRBV5-1 and TRBJ1-3): KAGVTQTPRYLIKTRGQQVTLSCSPISGHRSVSWYQQTPGQGLQFLFEYFSETQRNKGNFPGRFSGRQFSNSRSEMNVSTLELGDSALYLCASSPSGGSGNTIYFGEGSWLTVV.

The chain recombines TRBV12-2 with TRBJ2-1; TRBD2, the table's D call, was not compared with the DNA. TRBV12-2 is a pseudogene locus. This CDR3 comprises 17 residues. The CDR3 spells CASRLGSTSGGYNEQFF. The DNA for the CDR3 is TGTGCAAGTCGCTTAGGGAGTACTAGCGGGGGCTACAATGAGCAGTTCTTC.

The chain recombines TRBV9 with TRBJ1-1, with unresolved D. CDR3 length: 14 residues. Germline V lookup: CDR1 SGDLS, CDR2 YYNGEE. V shed 1 base and J shed 1 base, with 8 bases lying between them. The CDR3 sequence: CASSVLAENTEAFF. CDR3 DNA sequence: TGTGCCAGCAGCGTACTAGCTGAGAACACTGAAGCTTTCTTT. The whole variable domain, remainder taken from reference TRBV9 and TRBJ1-1, is DSGVTQTPKHLITATGQRVTLRCSPRSGDLSVYWYQQSLDQGLQFLIQYYNGEERAKGNILERFSAQQFPDLHSELNLSSLELGDSALYFCASSVLAENTEAFFGQGTRLTVV.

The chain carries TRBV7-9 and TRBJ2-3; TRBD2 matches at 8 bases. The V and J ends lost 1 base and 4 bases, in that order; junction bases with no gene match: 7. Germline values: CDR1 SEHNR, CDR2 FQNEAQ (reference sequence). The CDR3 has 16 residues. CDR3 DNA: TGTGCCAGCAGCTTAGTCCTCGCGGGGGGTCCAGATACGCAGTATTTT. Its translation is CASSLVLAGGPDTQYF.

The V and J genes are TRBV6-2 or TRBV6-3 and TRBJ1-5, with D perhaps matching TRBD1 (5 bases). This CDR3 is built from 18 residues. V was shortened by 6 bases and J by 2 bases, with 23 bases between the two germline ends. Germline CDR1 MNHEY, CDR2 SVGEGT. In DNA, the CDR3 is TGTGCCAGCAGCGCAAGTCCAGGGCGGATAGGGGGCAATCAGCCCCAGCATTTT. Translation gives CASSASPGRIGGNQPQHF.

Only one count was recorded for this clone. This chain uses TRBV18 with TRBJ1-2; D is ambiguous. V was cut by 0 bases and J by 7 bases, with 18 bases left in between. The CDR3 consists of 16 residues. Germline V gene lookup returns CDR1 KGHSH and CDR2 LQKENI. This CDR3 is CASSPPFSVLTAGYTF. The CDR3 DNA reads TGTGCCAGCTCACCACCGTTTTCGGTTCTAACGGCTGGCTACACCTTC.

This chain connects TRBV12-3 or TRBV12-4 to TRBJ1-2; D gene uncertain. The CDR3 contains 13 residues. Trimming took 5 bases from V and 2 from J, leaving 9 bases between them. The chain's CDR3 is CASSLGTNYGYTF. DNA of the CDR3: TGTGCCAGCAGTCTCGGAACCAACTATGGCTACACCTTC.

This clone occurred once. The rearrangement joins TRBV5-4 to TRBJ2-7; 9 nucleotides line up with TRBD1. The CDR3 length is 14 residues. The germline V gene encodes CDR1 SGHNT and CDR2 YYREEE (reference sequence). V gave up 4 bases and J gave up 7 bases; unmatched junction bases: 9. The CDR3 region is CASSHRDREFEQYF. The CDR3 coding sequence is TGTGCCAGCAGCCATCGGGACAGGGAATTTGAGCAGTACTTC. The complete variable domain, with remaining parts taken from reference TRBV5-4 and TRBJ2-7, reads ETGVTQSPTHLIKTRGQQVTLRCSSQSGHNTVSWYQQALGQGPQFIFQYYREEENGRGNFPPRFSGLQFPNYSSELNVNALELDDSALYLCASSHRDREFEQYFGPGTRLTVT.

The V call is TRBV11-2, the J call TRBJ1-2; 10 nucleotides line up with TRBD1. CDR1 SGHAT and CDR2 FQNNGV come from the germline V gene. CDR3 length equals 15 residues. V lost 3 bases and J lost 4; bases outside the gene matches: 5. The CDR3 is CASSLTGGSLYGYTF. For the CDR3, the DNA is TGTGCCAGCAGCTTGACAGGGGGCAGCCTCTATGGCTACACCTTC.